The T cell receptor beta chain described here comes from a study of OX40 agonist ivuxolimab in advanced cancers. Background on the study: Participants averaged about 66 years of age (range roughly 23 to 90) and were roughly 80% male.

Assay used: immunoSEQ multiplex PCR; TCRdb lists only in-frame clones, some missing. This table holds 45,000 to 55,000 clones, about four fifths found once. V shed 3 bases and J shed 1 base, with 9 bases lying between them. The CDR3 extends over 14 amino acids. Germline V gene data show CDR1 as SEHNR and CDR2 as FQNEAQ (reference sequence). This clonotype originated in an adult with an advanced solid tumor such as melanoma, head and neck, liver or kidney cancer. The chain links TRBV7-9 to TRBJ1-1; D gene uncertain. The specimen comprised CD4+ or CD8+ T cells sorted from blood, sampled in a trial of the OX40 agonist ivuxolimab. DNA of the CDR3: TGTGCCAGCAGCTTTTGGACCCAGAACACTGAAGCTTTCTTT. Its translation is CASSFWTQNTEAFF. Based on the CDR3 plus reference TRBV7-9 and TRBJ1-1, the full variable domain is DTGVSQNPRHKITKRGQNVTFRCDPISEHNRLYWYRQTLGQGPEFLTYFQNEAQLEKSRLLSDRFSAERPKGSFSTLEIQRTEQGDSAMYLCASSFWTQNTEAFFGQGTRLTVV.